Presented here are 27 T cell receptor beta chains from one specimen sequenced in a study of blood T cell repertoires in COVID-19. Assay used: immunoSEQ multiplex PCR; TCRdb lists only in-frame clones, some missing. Among roughly 150,000 clones listed, around 82% were seen once. Sequenced material: PBMCs or T cells enriched from blood (not recorded which). Receptors were obtained from a woman in her fifties or sixties who had recovered from COVID-19.

The CDR3 is CAWSGLIGPGMSYTF. In DNA form, the CDR3 reads TGTGCCTGGAGTGGGCTGATCGGGCCCGGGATGAGCTACACCTTC. V gene TRBV30 combines with J gene TRBJ1-2; D gene ambiguous. V lost 1 base, J lost 9 bases, and 21 bases lay in between. Per germline, CDR1 GTSNPN and CDR2 SVGIG (reference sequence). The CDR3 extends over 15 amino acids.

The rearrangement uses TRBV29-1 and TRBJ2-2; the match to TRBD1 covers 8 bases. Germline V gives CDR1 SQVTM, CDR2 ANQGSEA. After removal of 5 bases from V and 5 bases from J, the junction contained 4 bases not matched to a gene. The CDR3 covers 13 residues. The CDR3 DNA sequence: TGCAGCGTTCAGGGGGCCAGGACCGGGGAGCTGTTTTTT. It yields the protein CSVQGARTGELFF.

The V and J genes are TRBV10-3 and TRBJ1-1; TRBD1 might be the D (6 bases). This CDR3 is built from 15 residues. The germline V gene encodes CDR1 ENHRY and CDR2 SYGVKD. V gave up 4 bases and J gave up 6 bases, with 18 bases separating them. The chain's CDR3 is CAISGTAPPGAEAFF. The CDR3 DNA follows: TGTGCCATCAGTGGGACAGCCCCCCCTGGGGCTGAAGCTTTCTTT.

This chain joins TRBV5-1 and TRBJ1-2; 9 bases map to TRBD1. V dropped 4 bases and J dropped 8; count of bases not matched to a gene: 18. CDR1 is SGHRS and CDR2 is YFSETQ in the germline V gene. The CDR3 is made up of 17 amino acids. CDR3 nucleotides: TGCGCCAGCAGCGTATTCTTCCGGGACAGGGACATAAACGGCTACACCTTC. Translated: CASSVFFRDRDINGYTF.

This chain joins TRBV12-5 and TRBJ1-1; no reliable D call. Trimming removed 1 base from V and 5 bases from J, with 14 bases in between. CDR3 size: 15 residues. From germline, CDR1 is LGHNT and CDR2 FRNRAP. DNA for the CDR3: TGTGCTAGTGGTTTGGGGCCTCCACGGGAGACTGAAGCTTTCTTT. Its protein product is CASGLGPPRETEAFF. The variable domain in full, completed from reference TRBV12-5 and TRBJ1-1, reads DARVTQTPRHKVTEMGQEVTMRCQPILGHNTVFWYRQTMMQGLELLAYFRNRAPLDDSGMPKDRFSAEMPDATLATLKIQPSEPRDSAVYFCASGLGPPRETEAFFGQGTRLTVV.

The rearrangement uses TRBV11-2 and TRBJ2-2; 7 nucleotides match TRBD1. The CDR3 contains 14 residues. CDR1 is SGHAT, CDR2 FQNNGV, per germline. Unmatched junction bases numbered 6, after V lost 5 bases and J lost 6 bases. CDR3 amino acids: CASSPDRVAGELFF. The CDR3 region has the DNA TGTGCCAGCAGCCCCGACAGGGTGGCCGGGGAGCTGTTTTTT.

The chain joins TRBV5-1 to TRBJ1-4, with 11 bases identical to TRBD1. The junction had 5 bases not matched to a gene; V was cut back by 5 bases and J by 8 bases. The CDR3 covers 14 residues. Germline V gene data show CDR1 as SGHRS and CDR2 as YFSETQ. The CDR3 here is CASSTGTGGEKLFF. For the CDR3, the DNA is TGCGCCAGCAGTACCGGGACAGGGGGGGAAAAACTGTTTTTT.

The chain joins TRBV12-3 or TRBV12-4 to TRBJ1-5; D unresolved. The CDR3 is 12 residues long. The V and J ends lost 5 bases and 3 bases respectively, with 5 bases between them. CDR3 coding DNA: TGTGCCAGCAGTCCTCCCAATCAGCCCCAGCATTTT. Protein sequence: CASSPPNQPQHF.

V is TRBV7-6 and J is TRBJ1-1; no reliable D call. This CDR3 spans 14 amino acids. Germline V gene sequence: CDR1 SGHVS, CDR2 FNYEAQ. Trimming left V 0 bases short and J 1 base short, with 6 bases between. Here the CDR3 reads CASSLAFRNTEAFF. Here the CDR3 DNA reads TGTGCCAGCAGCTTAGCTTTCAGGAACACTGAAGCTTTCTTT.

The rearrangement joins TRBV6-6 to TRBJ2-1; D might be TRBD2 (6 bases). V was trimmed by 7 bases and J by 9 bases, leaving 19 bases between them. Germline CDR1 reads MNHNY; CDR2 reads SVGAGI (reference sequence). The CDR3 has 14 amino acids. DNA for the CDR3: TGTGCCAGCACCGGTGGGGGACTGGGAGGTGAGCAGTTCTTC. Translated: CASTGGGLGGEQFF.

The chain uses TRBV6-5 and TRBJ1-4, with unresolved D. V was trimmed by 6 bases and J by 8 bases, leaving 13 bases between them. The CDR3 is made up of 13 amino acids. Germline-derived CDR1 and CDR2 are MNHEY and SVGAGI. DNA of the CDR3: TGTGCCAGCAGCCAAGATAATACAGAAAAACTGTTTTTT. Its translation: CASSQDNTEKLFF.

The chain has TRBV27 and TRBJ2-1; no reliable D call. The CDR3 covers 14 residues. Per germline, CDR1 MNHEY and CDR2 SMNVEV (reference sequence). Trimming took off 0 bases at V and 8 bases at J, with 11 bases between the two ends. DNA of the CDR3: TGTGCCAGCAGTTTATCTCAGGTGGTCGATGAGCAGTTCTTC. It yields the protein CASSLSQVVDEQFF.

The V and J genes are TRBV5-6 and TRBJ2-7; the D gene is possibly TRBD1 (6 bases). Trimming took off 3 bases at V and 0 bases at J, with 10 bases between the two ends. The CDR3 length is 14 residues. CDR1 is SGHDT, CDR2 YYEEEE, per germline. For the CDR3, the DNA is TGTGCCAGCAGCTGGATAGGGGGCTCCTACGAGCAGTACGTC. Its protein is CASSWIGGSYEQYV.

This clone appeared a single time. This chain connects TRBV2 to TRBJ2-1; 8 bases map to TRBD1. The CDR3 totals 13 residues. The V gene end was trimmed by 9 bases and the J gene end by 9 bases; junction bases not matched to a gene: 10. Per germline, CDR1 SNHLY and CDR2 FYNNEI. The CDR3 here is CASTPDRAAEQFF. In DNA form, the CDR3 reads TGTGCCAGTACACCGGACAGGGCGGCTGAGCAGTTCTTC.

The V gene is TRBV7-2, the J gene TRBJ1-3; 7 bases line up with TRBD1. The germline gives CDR1 SGHTA, CDR2 FQGNSA. J gave up 0 bases and V 2 bases, and 13 bases lay outside the gene matches. The CDR3 sequence is 19 residues long. The CDR3 reads CASSLRIMTGLDSGNTIYF. The CDR3 DNA is TGTGCCAGCAGCTTACGAATTATGACAGGGCTGGACTCTGGAAACACCATATATTTT.

This chain joins TRBV10-3 and TRBJ1-4, with 11 bases that match TRBD1. Losses at the gene ends were 3 bases for V and 7 bases for J; bases not matched to a gene: 1. The length of the CDR3 is 14 residues. Germline values: CDR1 ENHRY, CDR2 SYGVKD. As DNA, the CDR3 is TGTGCCATCAGTGAAGGACAGGGGGCTGAAAAACTGTTTTTT. This codes for CAISEGQGAEKLFF.

This clone showed up many times. The chain combines TRBV2 with TRBJ2-3, with 10 positions matching TRBD2. From germline, CDR1 is SNHLY and CDR2 FYNNEI. J lost 4 bases, V lost 3 bases, and 7 bases had no gene match. This CDR3 has 16 amino acids. CDR3 nucleotides: TGTGCCAGCAGTGAGCTAGGACTAGCGGATGCAGATACGCAGTATTTT. This translates into CASSELGLADADTQYF.

The chain combines TRBV10-3 with TRBJ1-2; 11 bases agree with TRBD1. Germline assignment: CDR1 ENHRY and CDR2 SYGVKD. Losses at the gene ends were 8 bases for V and 4 bases for J; bases not matched to a gene: 9. The CDR3 is 15 residues long. CDR3 region: CAIEAGTGGFYGYTF. The CDR3 region has the DNA TGTGCCATCGAAGCCGGGACAGGGGGTTTCTATGGCTACACCTTC.

The V and J genes are TRBV7-3 and TRBJ2-1; 9 bases line up with TRBD1. This CDR3 contains 13 residues. With V trimmed by 5 bases and J by 7 bases, 3 bases remained unmatched. Per the germline V gene, CDR1 is SGHTA and CDR2 is FQGTGA. The CDR3 spells CASSEGQGNEQFF. In nucleotides, the CDR3 is TGTGCCAGCAGCGAGGGACAGGGTAATGAGCAGTTCTTC. The whole variable domain, remainder taken from reference TRBV7-3 and TRBJ2-1, is GAGVSQTPSNKVTEKGKYVELRCDPISGHTALYWYRQSLGQGPEFLIYFQGTGAADDSGLPNDRFFAVRPEGSVSTLKIQRTERGDSAVYLCASSEGQGNEQFFGPGTRLTVL.

This clone was observed a handful of times. This chain uses TRBV11-2 with TRBJ1-1, with a possible D match to TRBD1 (5 bases). Germline CDR1 reads SGHAT; CDR2 reads FQNNGV. CDR3 size: 15 residues. V was pared by 5 bases and J by 4 bases, with 17 bases between. The CDR3 sequence: CASSPPNGGSTEAFF. The CDR3 coding sequence is TGTGCCAGCAGCCCCCCAAACGGGGGGAGCACTGAAGCTTTCTTT.

The chain carries TRBV28 and TRBJ2-2; 10 bases are shared with TRBD2. CDR3 size: 16 residues. Germline CDR1 is MDHEN and CDR2 is SYDVKM. V lost 8 bases and J lost 6; bases outside the gene matches: 12. CDR3 coding DNA: TGTGCCAGCGGAGGGATTGGGACTAGCGCCGCCGGGGAGCTGTTTTTT. Amino acids: CASGGIGTSAAGELFF.

V is TRBV7-8 and J is TRBJ2-7, with TRBD1 matching over 7 bases. The CDR3 extends over 13 amino acids. Germline V lookup: CDR1 SGHVS, CDR2 FQNEAQ. Losses at the gene ends were 5 bases for V and 2 bases for J; bases not matched to a gene: 3. This chain's CDR3 is CASSRTGTYEQYF. The DNA for the CDR3 is TGTGCCAGCAGCCGGACAGGAACCTACGAGCAGTACTTC.

The chain carries TRBV19 and TRBJ1-5; D call uncertain. The V end was cut by 8 bases, the J end by 9 bases, with 14 bases between. This CDR3 region has 12 residues. Germline CDR1 and CDR2: LNHDA and SQIVND (reference sequence). The CDR3 loop reads CASLVPRPPQHF. CDR3 nucleotide sequence: TGTGCCAGTTTGGTCCCCAGGCCGCCCCAGCATTTT. Combining the CDR3 with reference TRBV19 and TRBJ1-5 gives the whole variable domain DGGITQSPKYLFRKEGQNVTLSCEQNLNHDAMYWYRQDPGQGLRLIYYSQIVNDFQKGDIAEGYSVSREKKESFPLTVTSAQKNPTAFYLCASLVPRPPQHFGDGTRLSIL.

The CDR3 DNA sequence: TGTGCCAGCAGCCCCCAAGAAAAACTGTTTTTT. This codes for CASSPQEKLFF. J is TRBJ1-4 and V is TRBV2; no clear D gene. The germline gives CDR1 SNHLY, CDR2 FYNNEI. The CDR3 spans 11 residues. V was clipped by 6 bases and J by 8 bases, with 7 bases between them.

The V call is TRBV5-1, the J call TRBJ2-1; 11 bases line up with TRBD2. V lost 5 bases and J lost 12; bases outside the gene matches: 13. This CDR3 has 15 residues. CDR1 SGHRS and CDR2 YFSETQ come from the germline V gene. The chain's CDR3 is CASRIAGGPPDRQFF. The CDR3 nucleotides are TGCGCCAGCAGAATAGCGGGGGGGCCGCCCGACCGGCAGTTCTTC.

This clone has only a few counts. The chain couples TRBV9 to TRBJ1-1; unclear D gene. The V end lost 3 bases, the J end lost 8 bases, and 11 bases lay between the germline ends. Germline V gene lookup returns CDR1 SGDLS and CDR2 YYNGEE. The CDR3 is 12 amino acids. CDR3 coding DNA: TGTGCCAGCAGCGCAGCCCCGGGGGAAGCTTTCTTT. Translated, it gives CASSAAPGEAFF.

The chain combines TRBV5-5 with TRBJ1-2; 7 nucleotides agree with TRBD1. Trimming cost V 3 bases and J 8 bases; bases outside gene matches: 4. The V gene's germline CDR1 is SGHKS and CDR2 YYEKEE (reference sequence). The CDR3 has 12 amino acids. CDR3 sequence: CASSSGGFGYTF. The DNA of the CDR3 is TGTGCCAGCAGCTCAGGGGGGTTCGGCTACACCTTC.